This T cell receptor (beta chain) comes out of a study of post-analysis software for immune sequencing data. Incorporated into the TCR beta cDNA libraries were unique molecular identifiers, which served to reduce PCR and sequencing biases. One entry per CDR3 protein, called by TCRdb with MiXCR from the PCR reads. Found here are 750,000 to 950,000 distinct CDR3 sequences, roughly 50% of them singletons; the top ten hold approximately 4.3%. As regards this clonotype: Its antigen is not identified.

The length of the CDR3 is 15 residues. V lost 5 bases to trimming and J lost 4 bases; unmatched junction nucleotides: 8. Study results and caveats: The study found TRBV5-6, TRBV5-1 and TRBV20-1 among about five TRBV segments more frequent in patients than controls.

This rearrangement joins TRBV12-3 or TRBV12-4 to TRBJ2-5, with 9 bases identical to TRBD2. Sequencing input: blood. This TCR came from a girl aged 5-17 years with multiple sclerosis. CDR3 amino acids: CASSPTSGEGETQYF. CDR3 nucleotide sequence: TGTGCCAGCAGTCCGACTAGCGGAGAAGGAGAGACCCAGTACTTC.